The clone carrying this T cell receptor (beta chain) was counted once. The entry originates in a study of PD-1 blockade in classical Hodgkin lymphoma. The overall study: Nivolumab 3 mg/kg was given intravenously every 2 weeks.

The protocol was immunoSEQ multiplex PCR, while the TCRdb copy is restricted to in-frame clones and leaves out a portion. The sample lists about 47,000 clones, around 91% seen once, with approximately 15% in the top ten. Germline CDR1 is SQVTM and CDR2 is ANQGSEA. The CDR3 runs to 13 residues. Trimming cost V 6 bases and J 8 bases; bases outside gene matches: 11. The time point is: cycle 4 day 1 (C4D1), after less than 7 weeks of nivolumab. Every patient relapsed after autologous stem cell transplantation, and brentuximab vedotin exposure varied. This TCR derives from a human donor with classical Hodgkin lymphoma. The gene calls are TRBV29-1 and TRBJ1-2; 8 nucleotides match TRBD1. The sequencing here drew on peripheral blood mononuclear cells (PBMCs), taken before the fourth cycle of nivolumab. CDR3 sequence: CSVTSGGALGYTF. CDR3 DNA: TGCAGCGTAACCTCAGGGGGCGCTTTGGGCTACACCTTC.